The next 27 T cell receptor beta chains were all read from a single sample in a study of T cell responses to AZD1222 COVID-19 vaccine. Clones were sequenced by immunoSEQ multiplex PCR, and TCRdb holds only the in-frame ones, with some missing. Found here are 160,000 or so clones, approximately 91% of them singletons; the top ten hold 5.5% to 8.5%. Sequences were derived from peripheral blood, sampled after recovery from COVID-19. The receptors were sampled from an adult who had recovered from COVID-19.

This clone came up a few times. This chain uses TRBV7-9 with TRBJ1-1, with TRBD1 as a possible D gene (6 bases). V was pared by 6 bases and J by 11 bases, with 13 bases between. Germline CDR1 and CDR2: SEHNR and FQNEAQ (reference sequence). The CDR3 is 11 residues long. The CDR3 region is CASRWDIDAFF. CDR3 sequence (DNA): TGTGCCAGCAGGTGGGACATCGACGCTTTCTTT.

The chain recombines TRBV20-1 with TRBJ2-7; D call uncertain. The CDR3 is 11 amino acids. V was clipped by 1 base and J by 6 bases, with 7 bases between them. Germline V gene data show CDR1 as DFQATT and CDR2 as SNEGSKA (reference sequence). CDR3 amino acids: CSARAGVEQYF. The CDR3 region has the DNA TGCAGTGCTAGAGCTGGTGTCGAGCAGTACTTC.

The rearrangement uses TRBV19 and TRBJ2-1; D is unclear. Germline CDR1 and CDR2: LNHDA and SQIVND (reference sequence). This CDR3 is built from 12 residues. Between the trimmed V and J ends, which lost 1 base and 12 bases, there was a span of 10 bases. In nucleotides, the CDR3 is TGTGCCAGTAGTATAGTAGCTGGACCGCAGTTCTTC. It yields the protein CASSIVAGPQFF.

Here the CDR3 reads CASSEWNFSGNTIYF. The CDR3, as DNA: TGTGCCAGCAGTGAATGGAACTTCTCTGGAAACACCATATATTTT. The rearrangement links TRBV25-1 to TRBJ1-3; D not certain. The CDR3 length is 15 residues. Germline V gene data show CDR1 as MGHDK and CDR2 as SYGVNS. V was cut by 1 base and J by 0 bases, with 7 bases left in between.

The DNA for the CDR3 is TGTGCCAGTAGTATAAACGGAGAGGGGGAAGCTTTCTTT. Its translation is CASSINGEGEAFF. The chain links TRBV19 to TRBJ1-1, with D maybe TRBD1 (5 bases). This CDR3 contains 13 residues. Per germline, CDR1 LNHDA and CDR2 SQIVND (reference sequence). Trimming shortened V by 2 bases and J by 8 bases, and 12 bases separated the two germline ends.

The genes are TRBV2 and TRBJ1-6, with a tentative D call TRBD1 (5 bases). CDR3 size: 13 residues. Germline values: CDR1 SNHLY, CDR2 FYNNEI. Trimming took off 7 bases at V and 5 bases at J, with 9 bases between the two ends. CDR3 protein: CASIKGHNSPLHF. The DNA of the CDR3 is TGTGCCAGCATAAAGGGGCATAATTCACCCCTCCACTTT.

The V and J genes are TRBV28 and TRBJ2-7, with 10 nucleotides matching TRBD1. V lost 10 bases and J lost 7; bases outside the gene matches: 22. The germline CDR1 and CDR2 sequences are MDHEN and SYDVKM. The CDR3 loop spans 17 amino acids. CDR3 sequence reads: CATASFEKGTGVDEQYF. The CDR3 nucleotides read TGTGCCACCGCTAGTTTCGAAAAAGGGACAGGGGTTGATGAGCAGTACTTC.

Points on this clone: Other nucleotide sequences in the sample specify the same CDR3. This chain connects TRBV7-2 to TRBJ1-2; 7 bases are a match to TRBD1. V lost 4 bases to trimming and J lost 4 bases; unmatched junction nucleotides: 6. Germline V lookup: CDR1 SGHTA, CDR2 FQGNSA. There are 14 residues in the CDR3. For the CDR3, the DNA is TGTGCCAGCAGCTCACGACAGGGAGGCTATGGCTACACCTTC. It encodes CASSSRQGGYGYTF.

The chain is built from TRBV5-1 and TRBJ2-1; no firm D call. Germline lookup yields CDR1 SGHRS and CDR2 YFSETQ. CDR3 size: 17 residues. Trimming took off 0 bases at V and 3 bases at J, with 16 bases between the two ends. The CDR3 DNA reads as TGCGCCAGCAGCTTGGGAGCCTTTTCTTCTTTCTACAATGAGCAGTTCTTC. Amino acids: CASSLGAFSSFYNEQFF.

This chain links TRBV7-2 with TRBJ1-2; the D gene is possibly TRBD1 (6 bases). This CDR3 is built from 14 residues. Germline V gene data show CDR1 as SGHTA and CDR2 as FQGNSA. Trimming stripped 1 base from V and 4 bases from J, with 10 bases between. The CDR3 is CASSLVVDSYGYTF. CDR3 bases: TGTGCCAGCAGCTTAGTTGTGGACAGCTATGGCTACACCTTC.

The CDR3 loop reads CASSLSAAIPPFREQYF. The CDR3 DNA follows: TGTGCCAGCAGTTTATCAGCGGCAATCCCCCCCTTTCGCGAGCAGTACTTC. The chain couples TRBV27 to TRBJ2-7; D perhaps matches TRBD2 (5 bases). V lost 0 bases and J lost 6, with 21 bases in between. The CDR3 totals 17 residues. Germline V gene lookup returns CDR1 MNHEY and CDR2 SMNVEV (reference sequence).

This chain joins TRBV4-1 and TRBJ2-7, with D possibly matching TRBD2 (5 bases). Germline values: CDR1 MGHRA, CDR2 YSYEKL. This CDR3 has 17 residues. With 3 bases removed from V and 3 bases from J, the gap between germline ends came to 21 bases. Here the CDR3 reads CASSHGPGTLGGYEQYF. CDR3 nucleotides: TGCGCCAGCAGCCACGGTCCGGGCACTTTAGGAGGCTACGAGCAGTACTTC.

The V call is TRBV28, the J call TRBJ2-3, with TRBD1 matching over 9 bases. In germline, CDR1 is MDHEN, CDR2 SYDVKM. This CDR3 is 17 amino acids long. The junction had 10 bases not matched to a gene; V was cut back by 5 bases and J by 1 base. The DNA of the CDR3 is TGTGCCAGCAGTCCCCCCGGGACAGGGCTAGGCACAGATACGCAGTATTTT. Residues: CASSPPGTGLGTDTQYF.

The chain carries TRBV11-2 and TRBJ1-1; D perhaps matches TRBD1 (5 bases). Germline CDR1 and CDR2: SGHAT and FQNNGV. The CDR3 contains 12 residues. V gave up 7 bases and J gave up 7 bases, with 13 bases separating them. The CDR3 here is CASTLTGGEAFF. The CDR3 DNA follows: TGTGCCAGCACTCTGACCGGGGGTGAAGCTTTCTTT.

This clone was recorded only once. V is TRBV24-1 and J is TRBJ1-5, with no clear D. In germline, CDR1 is KGHDR, CDR2 SFDVKD. Trimming removed 0 bases at V and 8 bases at J, with 7 bases between. The CDR3 runs 13 residues. The CDR3, as DNA: TGTGCCACCAGTGATTTGTCGGGTAAGCCCCAGCATTTT. Its translation: CATSDLSGKPQHF.

This chain connects TRBV5-1 to TRBJ2-7, with D possibly being TRBD1 (6 bases). Germline-derived CDR1 and CDR2 are SGHRS and YFSETQ. Trimming stripped 0 bases from V and 5 bases from J, with 15 bases between. This CDR3 comprises 15 residues. CDR3 sequence (DNA): TGCGCCAGCAGCTTGGTGTCCGTTGGGGGCGACGAGCAGTACTTC. Translation: CASSLVSVGGDEQYF.

The chain carries TRBV6-5 and TRBJ2-7; TRBD1 matches at 10 bases. There are 14 residues in the CDR3. V shed 6 bases, J shed 5 bases, and the junction held 7 bases outside the gene matches. Germline loops: CDR1 MNHEY, CDR2 SVGAGI. CDR3 residues: CASRVGQGGHEQYF. CDR3 sequence (DNA): TGTGCCAGCAGAGTTGGACAGGGGGGACACGAGCAGTACTTC.

The chain carries TRBV7-8 and TRBJ2-7, with a weak D call TRBD2 (6 bases). Germline lookup yields CDR1 SGHVS and CDR2 FQNEAQ. V was clipped by 4 bases and J by 3 bases, with 16 bases between them. This CDR3 is 15 amino acids long. The DNA for the CDR3 is TGTGCCAGCAGCTCAGAGGACTACCTGATCTACGAGCAGTACTTC. Residues: CASSSEDYLIYEQYF.

The chain links TRBV5-1 to TRBJ2-1; TRBD2 agrees at 7 bases. The CDR3 consists of 16 residues. CDR1 is SGHRS, CDR2 YFSETQ, per germline. V shed 4 bases, J shed 5 bases, and the junction held 12 bases outside the gene matches. The CDR3 DNA follows: TGCGCCAGCAGCGCGGGACTAAGGGGCCCTCACAATGAGCAGTTCTTC. It specifies CASSAGLRGPHNEQFF.

This clone came up once. The chain is built from TRBV7-8 and TRBJ2-5; the match to TRBD1 covers 7 bases. Germline V gene sequence: CDR1 SGHVS, CDR2 FQNEAQ. The junction had 8 bases not matched to a gene; V was cut back by 5 bases and J by 5 bases. CDR3 size: 14 residues. The CDR3 DNA reads as TGTGCCAGCAGCCGCAGGGGGTCCTTGGAGACCCAGTACTTC. Its translation is CASSRRGSLETQYF.

The chain carries TRBV29-1 and TRBJ1-4; D possibly corresponds to TRBD1 (6 bases). Per germline, CDR1 SQVTM and CDR2 ANQGSEA. The CDR3 is 15 amino acids. Trimming took off 5 bases at V and 5 bases at J, with 18 bases between the two ends. The CDR3 DNA is TGCAGCGTTAGCGTTGGGGGGGCGGTAAATGAAAAACTGTTTTTT. This sequence encodes CSVSVGGAVNEKLFF.

V and J are TRBV4-3 and TRBJ1-2; a possible D gene is TRBD1 (6 bases). The CDR3 is made up of 14 amino acids. Trimming took off 4 bases at V and 2 bases at J, with 11 bases between the two ends. Looked up from germline, CDR1 is LGHNA and CDR2 is YSLEER. CDR3 nucleotides: TGCGCCAGCAGCCTATCCAGGGGAAACTATGGCTACACCTTC. Amino acid sequence: CASSLSRGNYGYTF.

For the CDR3, the DNA is TGTGCCAGCAGTCAGAGGCGGTGGCCGGAGCAGTTCTTC. It encodes CASSQRRWPEQFF. The chain couples TRBV5-8 to TRBJ2-1; D gene uncertain. The V gene's germline CDR1 is SGHTS and CDR2 YDEGEE. Between the trimmed V and J ends, which lost 5 bases and 10 bases, there was a span of 16 bases. CDR3 size: 13 residues.

The genes are TRBV18 and TRBJ2-3; D remains unclear. CDR3 size: 16 residues. The germline V and J ends were trimmed by 4 bases and 0 bases, with 14 bases remaining between them. From germline, CDR1 is KGHSH and CDR2 LQKENI. The DNA of the CDR3 is TGTGCCAGCTCACAACTACTTCAGAGTAGCACAGATACGCAGTATTTT. Protein: CASSQLLQSSTDTQYF.

This chain joins TRBV9 and TRBJ2-1; 9 bases are shared with TRBD1. The V gene's germline CDR1 is SGDLS and CDR2 YYNGEE. Trimming at V came to 4 bases and at J to 6 bases, leaving 5 bases not matched to a gene. CDR3 length: 14 residues. CDR3 in amino acids: CASSLGQGSNEQFF. As DNA, the CDR3 is TGTGCCAGCAGCCTAGGACAGGGGAGCAATGAGCAGTTCTTC.

This chain uses TRBV9 with TRBJ1-2; D is uncertain. CDR3 length: 15 amino acids. Trimming removed 4 bases from V and 1 base from J, with 14 bases in between. Germline CDR1 and CDR2: SGDLS and YYNGEE. CDR3 protein: CASSPSVTSNYGYTF. The CDR3 region has the DNA TGTGCCAGCAGCCCATCAGTCACAAGTAACTATGGCTACACCTTC.

The chain joins TRBV3-1 (or the pseudogene TRBV3-2) to TRBJ2-3; tentative D call: TRBD2 (6 bases). Trimming pared 1 base from V and 1 base from J, leaving 9 bases between. The V gene's germline CDR1 is LGHDT and CDR2 YNNKEL (reference sequence). This CDR3 region has 15 residues. CDR3: CASSQAGLGTDTQYF. The CDR3 nucleotides are TGTGCCAGCAGCCAAGCGGGACTTGGCACAGATACGCAGTATTTT.